A selection of T cell receptor beta chains follows, all from one sample in a study of identical twins. MiXCR, applied by TCRdb to the 5' RACE reads, yields one record per CDR3 protein. The sample lists around 500,000 distinct CDR3 sequences, approximately 15% seen once, with about 0.52% in the top ten. This same sample was also taken into another study, of yellow fever vaccine responses in identical twins.

Sequencing was done on a sample of CD4+ T cells sorted from blood. The receptors here all came from a woman younger than 35 in good health. The CDR3 runs from the conserved cysteine through the conserved F or W. The order of the fields is V gene, clone size, D gene, J gene, CDR3 protein, CDR3 DNA. D genes are given only for firm matches. For some rows the clone size is stated as once, few or many, or as a class when expanded; others skip it.

>TRBV7-8|NA|TRBD1|TRBJ2-7
CASRRNPGQGSYEQYF
TGTGCCAGCAGGCGTAATCCGGGACAGGGCTCCTACGAGCAGTACTTC
>TRBV24-1|few|NA|TRBJ2-3
CATSEADTQYF
TGTGCCACCAGTGAGGCAGATACGCAGTATTTT
>TRBV10-3|NA|TRBD2|TRBJ2-1
CAISEGLAGGQVYNEQFF
TGTGCCATCAGTGAGGGTTTAGCGGGGGGGCAGGTCTACAATGAGCAGTTCTTC
>TRBV29-1|once|NA|TRBJ2-3
CSVGPFPTDTQYF
TGCAGCGTTGGTCCCTTTCCCACAGATACGCAGTATTTT
>TRBV12-3/TRBV12-4|NA|TRBD1|TRBJ2-7
CASSLDRRSYKQYF
TGTGCCAGCAGTTTGGACAGGCGCTCCTACAAGCAGTACTTC
>TRBV7-9|NA|NA|TRBJ1-1
CASSLGSLEAFF
TGTGCCAGCAGCTTGGGGAGCCTTGAAGCTTTCTTT
>TRBV12-3/TRBV12-4|few|NA|TRBJ2-5
CASSFVGGETQYF
TGTGCCAGCAGTTTTGTAGGCGGCGAGACCCAGTACTTC
>TRBV12-3/TRBV12-4|many|NA|TRBJ2-5
CASSLTDTGILVAQYF
TGTGCCAGCAGTTTAACGGATACAGGGATCCTCGTGGCCCAGTACTTC
>TRBV10-3|NA|TRBD2|TRBJ2-2
CAGGLATGELFF
TGTGCCGGAGGACTAGCTACCGGGGAGCTGTTTTTT
>TRBV7-2|few|TRBD1|TRBJ1-2
CASSFQGTAHYGYTF
TGTGCCAGCAGCTTCCAGGGGACAGCGCACTATGGCTACACCTTC
>TRBV11-2|NA|NA|TRBJ2-7
CASSDVHYEQYF
TGTGCCAGCAGCGACGTCCACTACGAGCAGTACTTC
>TRBV2|few|NA|TRBJ2-3
CATASTDTQYF
TGTGCCACGGCATCCACAGATACGCAGTATTTT
>TRBV2|NA|NA|TRBJ2-2
CASSEALGTNTGELFF
TGTGCCAGCAGTGAAGCTCTGGGCACGAACACCGGGGAGCTGTTTTTT
>TRBV5-1|few|TRBD1|TRBJ1-2
CASSQLRDSPNYGYTF
TGCGCCAGCAGCCAACTCCGGGACAGCCCTAACTATGGCTACACCTTC
>TRBV20-1|NA|TRBD2|TRBJ2-7
CSAPAPLAGHYEQYF
TGCAGTGCCCCTGCGCCACTAGCGGGACACTACGAGCAGTACTTC
>TRBV6-5|NA|TRBD2|TRBJ2-1
CASSYSGLAGGQIGNEQFF
TGTGCCAGCAGTTACTCTGGACTAGCGGGGGGCCAAATCGGCAATGAGCAGTTCTTC
>TRBV4-3|few|NA|TRBJ2-2
CASSRQEISGTTATGELFF
TGCGCCAGCAGCCGGCAAGAAATTTCCGGGACGACCGCTACCGGGGAGCTGTTTTTT
>TRBV29-1|few|TRBD1|TRBJ2-7
CSVAPGQVSYEQYF
TGCAGCGTGGCCCCGGGACAGGTGTCCTACGAGCAGTACTTC
>TRBV4-2|NA|TRBD2|TRBJ2-1
CASSQEWSPGLAGGRHNEQFF
TGTGCCAGCAGCCAAGAGTGGTCCCCGGGACTAGCGGGAGGTCGACACAATGAGCAGTTCTTC
>TRBV12-3/TRBV12-4|many|NA|TRBJ2-1
CASSYTATTEQFF
TGTGCCAGCAGTTATACAGCAACAACTGAGCAGTTCTTC
>TRBV9|NA|TRBD2|TRBJ2-1
CASSVSGTSVNNEQFF
TGTGCCAGCAGCGTATCGGGGACTAGCGTCAACAATGAGCAGTTCTTC
>TRBV20-1|few|TRBD1|TRBJ2-5
CSARRTGIQETQYF
TGCAGTGCTAGGAGGACAGGGATCCAAGAGACCCAGTACTTC
>TRBV28|NA|NA|TRBJ2-6
CATLARPPAPGANVLTF
TGTGCCACCCTTGCAAGGCCGCCGGCACCTGGGGCCAACGTCCTGACTTTC
>TRBV12-3/TRBV12-4|many|NA|TRBJ2-7
CASSPPGRPGEQYF
TGTGCCAGCAGTCCCCCGGGTCGGCCGGGGGAGCAGTACTTC
>TRBV12-3/TRBV12-4|many|NA|TRBJ1-2
CASTLDIKYGYTF
TGTGCCAGCACCCTGGACATTAAGTATGGCTACACCTTC
>TRBV7-8|NA|TRBD2|TRBJ2-1
CASGGGSSYNEQFF
TGTGCCAGCGGGGGGGGGAGCTCCTACAATGAGCAGTTCTTC
>TRBV6-1|few|TRBD2|TRBJ2-7
CASSPQGTSGRDEQYF
TGTGCCAGCAGTCCACAGGGAACTAGCGGGAGGGACGAGCAGTACTTC
>TRBV7-8|NA|TRBD1|TRBJ2-7
CASSYRTGGSYEQYF
TGTGCCAGCAGCTATAGGACAGGGGGCTCCTACGAGCAGTACTTC
>TRBV28|few|TRBD2|TRBJ2-3
CASSSVYGGRADTQYF
TGTGCCAGCAGTTCGGTCTATGGCGGGAGGGCAGATACGCAGTATTTT
>TRBV6-6|few|NA|TRBJ2-1
CASSQISGEQFF
TGTGCCAGCAGTCAAATATCTGGTGAGCAGTTCTTC
>TRBV7-2|few|NA|TRBJ2-1
CASSLAGGASSPNAQFF
TGTGCCAGCAGCTTAGCAGGCGGGGCAAGTTCCCCTAATGCGCAGTTCTTC
>TRBV3-1|NA|TRBD2|TRBJ2-5
CASSSRGGIQETQYF
TGTGCCAGCAGCTCCCGCGGGGGGATACAAGAGACCCAGTACTTC